This TCR beta chain is from a study of radiation and T cells in renal cell carcinoma. This sample's time point: baseline pretreatment blood. Stated treatment: 15 Gy SBRT to primary tumor, nephrectomy 4 weeks later. The V gene lost 4 bases and the J gene lost 2 bases, with 13 bases spanning the gap. CDR1 and CDR2 (germline): SGHTA, FQGNSA. This CDR3 region has 15 residues. Method: immunoSEQ multiplex PCR; TCRdb's copy keeps in-frame clones and lacks some. The sample carries more than 140,000 clones, roughly 83% recorded once. This TCR was recovered from a woman in her fifties or sixties with renal cell carcinoma. The chain employs TRBV7-2 and TRBJ2-3; D is uncertain. Sequencing used blood, obtained from a patient whose treatment included radiotherapy and nephrectomy. Here the CDR3 DNA reads TGTGCCAGCAGCTCCTCAGGAAGGGTCACAGATACGCAGTATTTT. Protein sequence: CASSSSGRVTDTQYF.